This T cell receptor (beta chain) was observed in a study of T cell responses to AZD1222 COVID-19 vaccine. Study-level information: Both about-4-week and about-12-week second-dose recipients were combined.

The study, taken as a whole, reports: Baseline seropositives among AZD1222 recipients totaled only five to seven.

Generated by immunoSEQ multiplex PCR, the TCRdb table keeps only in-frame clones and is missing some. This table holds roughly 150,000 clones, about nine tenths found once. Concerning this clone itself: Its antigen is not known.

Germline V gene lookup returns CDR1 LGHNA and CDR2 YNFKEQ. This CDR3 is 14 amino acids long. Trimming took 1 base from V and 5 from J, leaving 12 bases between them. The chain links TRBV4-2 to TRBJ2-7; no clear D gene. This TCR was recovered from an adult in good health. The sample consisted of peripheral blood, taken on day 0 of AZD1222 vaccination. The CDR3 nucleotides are TGTGCCAGCAGCCAAGGAATGAGTAGTGACGAGCAGTACTTC. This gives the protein CASSQGMSSDEQYF.